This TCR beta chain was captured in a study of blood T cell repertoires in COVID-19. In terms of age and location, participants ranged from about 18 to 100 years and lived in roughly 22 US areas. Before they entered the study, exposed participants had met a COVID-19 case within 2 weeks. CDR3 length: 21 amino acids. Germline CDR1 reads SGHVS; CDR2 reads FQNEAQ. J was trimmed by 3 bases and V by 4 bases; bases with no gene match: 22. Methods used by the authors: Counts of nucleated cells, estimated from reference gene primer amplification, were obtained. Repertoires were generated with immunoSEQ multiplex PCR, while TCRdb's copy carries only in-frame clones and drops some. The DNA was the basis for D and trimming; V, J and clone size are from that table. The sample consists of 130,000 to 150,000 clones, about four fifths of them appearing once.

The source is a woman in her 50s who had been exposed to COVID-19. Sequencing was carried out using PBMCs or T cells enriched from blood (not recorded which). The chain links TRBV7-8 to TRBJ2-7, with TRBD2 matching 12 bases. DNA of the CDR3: TGTGCCAGCAGCTCCTACAGGGGGCCACCACTAGCGGGAGGAATGGGCTACGAGCAGTACTTC. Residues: CASSSYRGPPLAGGMGYEQYF.